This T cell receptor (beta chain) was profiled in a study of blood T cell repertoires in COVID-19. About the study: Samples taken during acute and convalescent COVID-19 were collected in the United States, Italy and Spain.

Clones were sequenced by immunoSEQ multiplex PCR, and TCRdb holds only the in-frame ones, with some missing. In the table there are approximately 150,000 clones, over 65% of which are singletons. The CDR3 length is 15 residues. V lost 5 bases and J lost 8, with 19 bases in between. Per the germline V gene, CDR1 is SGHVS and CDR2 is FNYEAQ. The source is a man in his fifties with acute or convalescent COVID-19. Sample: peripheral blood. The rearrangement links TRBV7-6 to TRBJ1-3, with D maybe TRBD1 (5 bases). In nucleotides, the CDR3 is TGTGCCAGCAGCAGATGGGCAGGGAGGAGCGACACCATATATTTT. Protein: CASSRWAGRSDTIYF. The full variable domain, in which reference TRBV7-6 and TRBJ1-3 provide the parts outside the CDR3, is GAGVSQSPRYKVTKRGQDVALRCDPISGHVSLYWYRQALGQGPEFLTYFNYEAQQDKSGLPNDRFSAERPEGSISTLTIQRTEQRDSAMYRCASSRWAGRSDTIYFGEGSWLTVV.